This TCR beta chain was recovered during a study of T-cell memory formation after mild COVID-19. V lost 0 bases to trimming and J lost 8 bases, with 19 bases between them. Germline CDR1 SNHLY, CDR2 FYNNEI. The CDR3 extends over 16 amino acids. This clonotype has ten or more counts. It was 5'RACE with constant-segment primers that produced the TCR alpha and TCR beta cDNA libraries, which carried sample barcodes and UMIs. TCRdb recomputed calls from the 5' RACE reads with MiXCR, one row per CDR3 protein. The table records under 450,000 distinct CDR3 sequences, around a fifth of them present only once. Sequenced sample: PBMCs or a T cell subset sorted from them (not recorded which). The receptor comes from a man younger than 35 who had mild COVID-19 (a few samples of this study predate the infection). Cell type and time point are not known. J is TRBJ1-2 and V is TRBV2; D unclear. The CDR3 DNA follows: TGTGCCAGCAGTGAAGCGCTTTCTTGGAGGGAGTGGGGCTACACCTTC. The encoded protein is CASSEALSWREWGYTF.